This TCR beta chain emerged from a study of long-term antiretroviral therapy in people with HIV. At survey level, the immunoSEQ assay was run in its v3.0 version. Produced via immunoSEQ multiplex PCR; TCRdb's table is partial and in-frame only. The table includes 30,000 to 40,000 clones, around 94% detected once. The ends lost 4 bases at V and 6 bases at J; junction bases unmatched: 11. The CDR3 is made up of 15 amino acids. CDR1 and CDR2 (germline): GTSNPN, SVGIG (reference sequence). The sample in question was unsorted PBMCs, obtained 4.1 years after starting antiretroviral therapy. The clonotype comes from a woman aged 50 to 65 with HIV. The chain employs TRBV30 and TRBJ2-3; TRBD2 aligns across 9 bases. For the CDR3, the DNA is TGTGCCTGGACCCTTAGCGGGGGTTCCGCGGATACGCAGTATTTT. This sequence encodes CAWTLSGGSADTQYF.